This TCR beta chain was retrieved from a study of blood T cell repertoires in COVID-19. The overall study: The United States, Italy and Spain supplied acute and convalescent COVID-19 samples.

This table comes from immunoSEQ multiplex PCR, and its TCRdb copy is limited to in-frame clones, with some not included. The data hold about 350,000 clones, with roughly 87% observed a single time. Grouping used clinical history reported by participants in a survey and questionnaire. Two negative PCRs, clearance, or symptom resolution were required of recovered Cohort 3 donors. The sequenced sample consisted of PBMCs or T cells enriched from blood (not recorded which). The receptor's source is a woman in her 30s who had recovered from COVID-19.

Here the CDR3 DNA reads TGTGCCAGCAGTTTATGGTCCAGCGGGAGCTACGAGCAGTACTTC. It translates to CASSLWSSGSYEQYF. The chain links TRBV28 to TRBJ2-7, with TRBD2 matching over 8 bases. Per the germline V gene, CDR1 is MDHEN and CDR2 is SYDVKM. The CDR3 is 15 residues long. Trimming at V came to 0 bases and at J to 3 bases, leaving 4 bases not matched to a gene.